The clone carrying this T cell receptor (beta chain) was seen once. The target antigen is unknown. The data were produced by immunoSEQ multiplex PCR, yet TCRdb's version contains in-frame clones alone and is incomplete. Of roughly 250,000 clones listed, around 86% were seen once; the top ten hold 1.2%. The V and J ends lost 0 bases and 8 bases, in that order; junction bases with no gene match: 10. Germline CDR1 and CDR2: SGDLS and YYNGEE. CDR3 length: 15 residues. The source of the sample is a study of cytomegalovirus exposure and HLA in healthy donors. General study results and limits: Specificity of three CMV-associated chains for CMV antigens was verified in vitro. Some TCR beta chains (roughly 150 of them) were listed as cytomegalovirus-associated. Per published reports, the classifier diagnosed cytomegalovirus status with high specificity and sensitivity.

The J gene is TRBJ1-2, the V gene TRBV9; 7 nucleotides agree with TRBD1. The clonotype was recovered from a woman in her twenties or thirties in good health and CMV-seropositive. Sequenced material: PBMCs. CDR3: CASSVADGTALGYTF. In nucleotides, the CDR3 is TGTGCCAGCAGCGTAGCTGATGGGACAGCCTTGGGCTACACCTTC.